This T cell receptor beta chain originates from a study of T cell changes during pregnancy in multiple sclerosis. The protocol was immunoSEQ multiplex PCR, while the TCRdb copy is restricted to in-frame clones and leaves out a portion. The data contain some 38,000 clones, around 90% of them singletons. V was clipped by 4 bases and J by 0 bases; unmatched bases: 12. The CDR3 is made up of 17 amino acids. In germline, CDR1 is SGHRS, CDR2 YFSETQ. The sequenced sample was CD4+ T cells from peripheral blood mononuclear cells, obtained after pregnancy. This chain uses TRBV5-1 with TRBJ1-1; TRBD1 matches 7 bases. The sequence came from a female donor in good health, enrolled as a control in a pregnancy study. The DNA of the CDR3 is TGCGCCAGCAGCCATCAAATTGGGACAGAGCTGAACACTGAAGCTTTCTTT. Translating gives CASSHQIGTELNTEAFF. Based on the CDR3 plus reference TRBV5-1 and TRBJ1-1, the full variable domain is KAGVTQTPRYLIKTRGQQVTLSCSPISGHRSVSWYQQTPGQGLQFLFEYFSETQRNKGNFPGRFSGRQFSNSRSEMNVSTLELGDSALYLCASSHQIGTELNTEAFFGQGTRLTVV.